The clone carrying this TCR beta chain came up many times. The data stem from a study of blood T cells in healthy people across ages. Trimming took 4 bases from V and 5 from J, leaving 20 bases between them. Germline-derived CDR1 and CDR2 are MNHEY and SMNVEV (reference sequence). CDR3 size: 16 residues. A second about 6 to 12 cycle PCR used barcoded and J-beta primers. MiXCR, run by TCRdb on the 5' RACE reads, gives a single entry per CDR3 protein. There are roughly 680,000 distinct CDR3 sequences in the sample; about 51% occur only once, and roughly 14% lies in the top ten. The material sequenced was blood. The rearrangement joins TRBV27 to TRBJ2-5; D gene unclear. The receptor was derived from a woman older than 75 in good health. The CDR3 spells CASSYLTGLGRETQYF. The CDR3 nucleotides are TGTGCCAGCAGTTACCTGACCGGGCTCGGTCGGGAGACCCAGTACTTC.